Detailed here is one TCR beta chain. Generated by immunoSEQ multiplex PCR, the TCRdb table keeps only in-frame clones and is missing some. The sample shows under 2,500,000 clones, approximately 94% of them seen only once. The length of the CDR3 is 14 residues. Looked up from germline, CDR1 is MNHEY and CDR2 is SMNVEV (reference sequence). Unmatched junction bases numbered 6, after V lost 5 bases and J lost 4 bases. The sample comes from a study of shared clonotypes between healthy human individuals. This clonotype was obtained from a young man in good health. Sequenced sample: naive CD4+ T cells sorted from blood. Subset: CD45RA+ positively selected. V gene TRBV27 combines with J gene TRBJ2-5; 8 bases fit TRBD1. The CDR3 reads CASSITGTGETQYF. DNA of the CDR3: TGTGCCAGCAGTATCACAGGGACAGGAGAGACCCAGTACTTC.